A single T cell receptor beta chain is shown here with its context. The target antigen is unknown. The entry originates in a study of T cell responses to AZD1222 COVID-19 vaccine. Repertoires were generated with immunoSEQ multiplex PCR, while TCRdb's copy carries only in-frame clones and drops some. Of over 150,000 clones in the sample, just under 95% were seen once. Study observations and caveats: There were repertoire samples only from the period after the peak T cell response. Spike-specific TCR breadth and depth grew following two AZD1222 doses. There were mostly white British donors and more females than males, and clonal diversity was possibly underestimated.

CDR1 is LNHDA, CDR2 SQIVND, per germline (reference sequence). V lost 1 base to trimming and J lost 7 bases, with 8 bases between them. The CDR3 loop spans 14 amino acids. This receptor was identified in an adult in good health. V usage is TRBV19 and J usage is TRBJ1-6; D might be TRBD1 (6 bases). Sequenced here: peripheral blood, sampled on day 0 of AZD1222 vaccination. CDR3 coding DNA: TGTGCCAGTAGTATAGCAGGGGTCAATTCACCCCTCCACTTT. Its translation is CASSIAGVNSPLHF.